This T cell receptor beta chain was found in a study of blood T cells in healthy people across ages. Whole-study context: Researchers report that template switching captured about one barcoded beta molecule per two T cells.

For this clonotype: No antigen is known for it.

Regarding the study as a whole: The lack of PBMC sorting stopped any conclusive naive versus antigen-experienced comparison. Naive T cell percentage and TCR beta diversity correlated strongly. Changes seen in expanded clonotypes were possibly confounded by donor CMV status left unknown.

Alongside a J-beta primer mix, a sample-barcoded 5' primer served in a second PCR lasting roughly 7 to 11 cycles. In TCRdb, the 5' RACE reads were re-called with MiXCR into one record per CDR3 protein. The sample shows 1,500,000 or so distinct CDR3 sequences, less than 45% of them seen only once. Germline CDR1 is SGHDT and CDR2 is YYEEEE. Unmatched junction bases numbered 12, after V lost 1 base and J lost 5 bases. This CDR3 contains 17 residues. The gene calls are TRBV5-6 and TRBJ2-1; 7 nucleotides line up with TRBD2. The source is a woman under 30 in good health. The material sequenced was blood. Here the CDR3 reads CASSLYSAGAVHNEQFF. For the CDR3, the DNA is TGTGCCAGCAGCTTGTATTCGGCGGGAGCGGTCCACAATGAGCAGTTCTTC.